This is a list of T cell receptor beta chains from one sample in a study of blood T cell repertoires in COVID-19. Here immunoSEQ multiplex PCR was the method, and the copy in TCRdb shows in-frame clones only, minus some. The data hold 150,000 to 160,000 clones, with around 83% observed a single time. Sequencing was done on a sample of peripheral blood. These receptors were collected from a woman aged 60-75 years with acute or convalescent COVID-19. Both conserved end residues are part of each CDR3. D genes are given only for firm matches. Clone size, where shown, is once, few, many, or a class for clones that have expanded.

CDR3aa	CDR3nt	d_gene	abundance	v_gene	j_gene	len
CATSDLLNGNTGELFF	TGTGCCACCAGTGATTTGCTAAACGGGAACACCGGGGAGCTGTTTTTT	-	-	TRBV24-1	TRBJ2-2	16
CASRTTGYYGYTF	TGTGCCAGCAGAACCACAGGGTACTATGGCTACACCTTC	-	-	TRBV6-5	TRBJ1-2	13
CASSIGPGQETQYF	TGTGCCAGTAGTATAGGCCCAGGGCAAGAGACCCAGTACTTC	-	-	TRBV19	TRBJ2-5	14
CASSFESLSKEKLFF	TGTGCCAGCAGCTTTGAATCCCTGAGTAAAGAAAAACTGTTTTTT	-	-	TRBV7-9	TRBJ1-4	15
CASSPDRGQEQYF	TGTGCCAGCTCACCGGACAGGGGGCAAGAGCAGTACTTC	TRBD1	-	TRBV18	TRBJ2-7	13
CASSTLQSGNTIYF	TGTGCCAGCAGTACCTTGCAGTCTGGAAACACCATATATTTT	-	-	TRBV6-6	TRBJ1-3	14
CASSLRDLAYHHNEQFF	TGTGCCAGCAGCCTCCGGGACTTAGCGTACCACCACAATGAGCAGTTCTTC	-	once	TRBV3-1/TRBV3-2	TRBJ2-1	17
CASSLSVRGSGELFF	TGTGCCAGCAGCTTGTCCGTCAGGGGGTCCGGGGAGCTGTTTTTT	TRBD1	-	TRBV5-5	TRBJ2-2	15
CASSLVGTGQETQYF	TGCGCCAGCAGCTTGGTAGGGACAGGGCAAGAGACCCAGTACTTC	TRBD1	-	TRBV5-1	TRBJ2-5	15
CASSRTSLAGGREGDEQYF	TGTGCCAGCAGCCGAACCTCCCTAGCGGGGGGAAGGGAGGGCGACGAGCAGTACTTC	TRBD2	-	TRBV6-6	TRBJ2-7	19
CASSPDSSNQPQHF	TGTGCCAGCTCACCCGACAGTAGCAATCAGCCCCAGCATTTT	-	-	TRBV18	TRBJ1-5	14
CASTDRTESYNEQFF	TGTGCCAGCACCGATCGGACAGAGTCCTACAATGAGCAGTTCTTC	-	-	TRBV28	TRBJ2-1	15
CASSFAYGGYTF	TGTGCCAGCAGTTTTGCCTATGGTGGCTACACCTTC	-	once	TRBV6-5	TRBJ1-2	12
CAWSVSVRRAEAFF	TGTGCCTGGAGTGTATCGGTGAGGCGGGCTGAAGCTTTCTTT	-	-	TRBV30	TRBJ1-1	14
CSVRSGGGANVLTF	TGCAGCGTGCGATCAGGGGGTGGGGCCAACGTCCTGACTTTC	TRBD1	-	TRBV29-1	TRBJ2-6	14
CASSSQLLRDRGHEQFF	TGTGCCAGTAGTTCCCAACTTCTCCGGGACAGGGGGCATGAGCAGTTCTTC	TRBD1	few	TRBV19	TRBJ2-1	17
CASSYSSVRTEAFF	TGTGCCAGCAGTTACTCGTCGGTCAGGACTGAAGCTTTCTTT	-	few	TRBV6-5	TRBJ1-1	14
CASSYLAGAGDEQFF	TGTGCCAGCAGTTACTTGGCGGGGGCGGGCGATGAGCAGTTCTTC	-	-	TRBV6-6	TRBJ2-1	15
CASSRQGGPQHF	TGTGCCAGCAGCCGACAGGGGGGGCCCCAGCATTTT	TRBD1	once	TRBV3-1/TRBV3-2	TRBJ1-5	12
CASSLGSVGNTEAFF	TGCGCCAGCAGCTTGGGGAGTGTGGGGAACACTGAAGCTTTCTTT	-	-	TRBV5-1	TRBJ1-1	15
CASSEISAGELFF	TGCGCCAGCAGTGAGATTTCGGCCGGGGAGCTGTTTTTT	-	-	TRBV10-1	TRBJ2-2	13
CASSQVLQETQYF	TGTGCCAGCAGCCAAGTTCTCCAAGAGACCCAGTACTTC	-	-	TRBV3-1/TRBV3-2	TRBJ2-5	13
CASSLNSNNEQFF	TGCGCCAGCAGCTTAAACAGCAACAATGAGCAGTTCTTC	-	-	TRBV5-1	TRBJ2-1	13
CASRRGEKLFF	TGCGCCAGCAGGCGAGGCGAAAAACTGTTTTTT	-	-	TRBV10-1	TRBJ1-4	11
CASSLGTGNEKLFF	TGTGCCAGCAGTTTAGGGACAGGGAATGAAAAACTGTTTTTT	TRBD1	-	TRBV28	TRBJ1-4	14
CASGGDRRNSNQPQHF	TGTGCCAGCGGAGGGGACAGGAGAAATAGCAATCAGCCCCAGCATTTT	TRBD1	-	TRBV2	TRBJ1-5	16
CASSPRGTVRRAFF	TGTGCCAGCAGCCCCAGAGGGACAGTTCGAAGAGCTTTCTTT	TRBD1	few	TRBV13	TRBJ1-1	14
CASSQGGGDGNQPQHF	TGTGCCAGCAGCCAAGGGGGGGGCGATGGCAATCAGCCCCAGCATTTT	-	-	TRBV3-1/TRBV3-2	TRBJ1-5	16
CASTQRRTTEQFF	TGTGCCAGCACCCAGAGGCGCACAACCGAGCAGTTCTTC	-	-	TRBV7-9	TRBJ2-1	13